This T cell receptor (beta chain) was sequenced during a study of blood T cell repertoires in COVID-19 (dated by TCRdb to between 2020 and 2021). Regarding the study in general: The collaborator samples originated in the United States, Italy and Spain and spanned the acute and convalescent phases of COVID-19. The prospective study material was composed of cDNA or gDNA derived from T cells, B-cell-depleted T cells, or PBMCs. Deeply sampled blood TCRbeta repertoires from subjects exposed to, actively infected with, or recovered from COVID-19 were included in the dataset. A freely available public database, intended as a resource for researchers studying the immune response to SARS-CoV-2, is where the repertoires were released. The samples were drawn from the first 160 participants of the ongoing ImmuneRACE study and from over 950 subjects provided by 6 global collaborators. Nearly every sample came with metadata listing a de-identified subject ID, COVID-19 status, age in years and sex. Where available, HLA class I and class II types were taken from metadata supplied by the sample provider and were not determined by assay-based typing. General findings and caveats noted by the study authors: How much clinical and demographic metadata was included differed by source and by participant, and the metadata was provided uncurated.

As concerns this clone: It has no known antigen specificity. Per-base quality was not reported, and no clone a single base away is much larger than it.

The immunoSEQ Assay, a bias-controlled multiplex PCR, was used to amplify TCRbeta CDR3 regions from genomic DNA. Per the source publication's procedure: Nucleated cell counts per sample were estimated from amplification of reference gene primers within the assay. Sequence reads were collapsed and filtered to measure the absolute abundance of every unique TCRbeta CDR3 rearrangement. For each sample, productive Simpson clonality was calculated by taking the square root of Simpson's diversity index across productive rearrangements. TCRdb stores this immuneACCESS table with in-frame sequences only. Part of the clones is absent; in the studies checked, under half of the shortfall reflects unresolved V genes, and no reason is known for the rest. Clonal size and the V and J genes are those of that table, whereas D and trimming came from the DNA. Counted in this sample were 140,000 to 150,000 clones; 85% of them appeared once. The biggest ten clones account for roughly 2.9% of the sample.

The collaborating institutions used their own protocols to collect whole blood in K2EDTA tubes. For TCRbeta analysis, collaborators shipped samples as frozen whole blood, isolated PBMCs, or DNA extracted from either of those sample types. This receptor was identified in a woman aged 40 to 55 with active or convalescent COVID-19. Sequences were obtained from peripheral blood.

The DNA sequence follows: TGTGCCAGCACGACCAGGGAGGGTATTGAGCCCCAGCATTTT. This sequence encodes CASTTREGIEPQHF. The V and J genes are TRBV27 and TRBJ1-5; TRBD1 is possibly the D segment (5 matching bases). V and J are truncated by 7 bases and 8 bases respectively, leaving an intervening sequence of 18 bases. The CDR3 has 14 amino acids, counting the end cysteine and phenylalanine. Only CDR3 DNA is held: 42 bases, read in frame from base 1. The CDR1 and CDR2 encoded by the germline V gene (reference sequence) are MNHEY and SMNVEV.